Listed below are T cell receptor beta chains from one sample, sequenced in a study of T cells in Graves' hyperthyroidism and ophthalmopathy. TCRdb passed the multiplex PCR reads through MiXCR, listing each CDR3 protein once. In the table there are over 450,000 distinct CDR3 sequences, 17% of which are singletons. The sequenced sample was blood. Receptor source: a woman aged 18-29 years with Graves' ophthalmopathy. Each CDR3 is given with its conserved first and last residue. A D gene is named only where the DNA matches it firmly. Size is omitted from some rows. Given values are once, few, many or a class for expanded clones.

clone_size	v_call	j_call	d_call	cdr3_nt	cdr3_aa
few	TRBV9	TRBJ2-3	-	TGTGCCAGCAGCGTAGTGGGCCGTTTGCAGGATACGCAGTATTTT	CASSVVGRLQDTQYF
few	TRBV7-8	TRBJ2-7	-	TGTGCCAGCAGCTTACAGCTTACCTACGAGCAGTACTTC	CASSLQLTYEQYF
few	TRBV29-1	TRBJ1-1	-	TGCAGCGTTGAAGTTGCAGGGCGACTGAACACTGAAGCTTTCTTT	CSVEVAGRLNTEAFF
few	TRBV19	TRBJ1-4	TRBD1	TGTGCCAGTAGTATATCGGGACAGGGTTCTAATGAAAAACTGTTTTTT	CASSISGQGSNEKLFF
-	TRBV19	TRBJ1-5	-	TGTGCCAGTAGTTCTTTTGGACAGACTAGCAATCAGCCCCAGCATTTT	CASSSFGQTSNQPQHF
many	TRBV13	TRBJ2-7	-	TGTGCCAGCAGCTTAGGAGACGGATACGAGCAGTACTTC	CASSLGDGYEQYF
many	TRBV2	TRBJ2-5	-	TGTGCCAGCAGCCCGGTGGGGGGAGGCCAAGAGACCCAGTACTTC	CASSPVGGGQETQYF
few	TRBV11-3	TRBJ2-1	TRBD2	TGTGCCAGCACCCCGGGAGGTAGCGGGGTTCATAATGAGCAGTTCTTC	CASTPGGSGVHNEQFF
-	TRBV13	TRBJ2-1	TRBD2	TGTGCCAGCAGCACAACGACTAGCGGGAGGGCCTCCTACAATGAGCAGTTCTTC	CASSTTTSGRASYNEQFF
-	TRBV5-1	TRBJ1-2	-	TGCGCCAGCAGCTTGGCCAGGGGTCCTAACTATGGCTACACCTTC	CASSLARGPNYGYTF
few	TRBV11-3	TRBJ2-5	TRBD2	TGTGCCAGCAGCTTAGGTTCGACTAGCGGGAGCTCGGAGACCCAGTACTTC	CASSLGSTSGSSETQYF
few	TRBV3-1	TRBJ2-5	TRBD1	TGTGCCAGCAGCTTGGAGGGGGACAGGGGTGGGGAGACCCAGTACTTC	CASSLEGDRGGETQYF
few	TRBV18	TRBJ2-3	TRBD2	TGTGCCAGCTCACCACGGGCCTCAACAGCGGGGGGCACAGATACGCAGTATTTT	CASSPRASTAGGTDTQYF
many	TRBV7-9	TRBJ1-1	-	TGTGCCAGCAGCCCCCCGGTAGGGGAAACTGAAGCTTTCTTT	CASSPPVGETEAFF
-	TRBV6-5	TRBJ2-1	TRBD2	TGTGCCAGCAGTTACTCTAGCGGGAGCCCGGGGAATGAGCAGTTCTTC	CASSYSSGSPGNEQFF
many	TRBV7-2	TRBJ2-3	TRBD2	TGTGCCAGCAGCTTAGAACTAGCGGGAGGGAGGGGCACAGATACGCAGTATTTT	CASSLELAGGRGTDTQYF
-	TRBV20-1	TRBJ1-5	-	TGCAGTGCCAGAGGAAGCCATAGCAATCAGCCCCAGCATTTT	CSARGSHSNQPQHF
many	TRBV2	TRBJ2-2	TRBD1	TGTGCCAGCAGAGGACAGGGCAGTTGGCGGTCCGGGGAGCTGTTTTTT	CASRGQGSWRSGELFF